This record looks at one TCR beta chain sequence and its context. There are 12 residues in the CDR3. V was clipped by 4 bases and J by 4 bases; unmatched bases: 1. The V gene's germline CDR1 is SQVTM and CDR2 ANQGSEA. TCRdb recomputed calls from the 5' RACE reads with MiXCR, one row per CDR3 protein. This repertoire shows roughly 87,000 distinct CDR3 sequences, under 20% found once; its top ten account for roughly 6.1%. This sample was taken from a study of T cells of healthy individuals. This receptor was taken from a human donor in good health. V usage is TRBV29-1 and J usage is TRBJ2-5, with 9 bases aligning to TRBD1. CDR3 in DNA: TGCAGCGTTGGACAGGGGGGAGAGACCCAGTACTTC. Translation gives CSVGQGGETQYF.